This TCR beta chain is from a study of technical replicates of blood from a handful of donors (TCRdb year 2017). The method was the immunoSEQ multiplex PCR assay. TCRdb took over this immuneACCESS table, retaining in-frame rearrangements with V and J assigned. Such tables are incomplete; in checked studies, under half of the missing clones stem from an unresolved V gene, and the remainder is unexplained. Within this sample are over 80,000 clones, with approximately 96% of them counted one time only. The top ten clonotypes cover approximately 0.38% of the sample. In regard to this clone: No cognate antigen has been identified for it. No per-base quality is available; no much larger clone lies one base away.

The germline V gene specifies MDHEN as CDR1 and SYDVKM as CDR2. From cysteine to phenylalanine, the CDR3 is 14 amino acids long. Of the read, only the CDR3 DNA is kept; its 42 bases are in frame from base 1. V lost 5 bases and J lost 1 base; the stretch between them is 12 bases long. Sequences were obtained from T cells isolated from PBMCs. The rearranged chain carries TRBV28 and TRBJ2-7; a tentative D call is TRBD2 (6 bases match). The sequence derives from a human donor in good health. Here the CDR3 is given as CASSPTGLSYEQYF. The nucleotide sequence reads as follows: TGTGCCAGCAGTCCAACGGGACTTTCCTACGAGCAGTACTTC.